Below, 21 T cell receptor beta chains from the same sample are listed, as sequenced in a study of cytomegalovirus exposure and HLA in healthy donors. PCR primers comprised 60 Vbeta and 13 Jbeta primers. TCRdb's table, derived via immunoSEQ multiplex PCR, lists solely in-frame clones and lacks some. The sample consists of about 120,000 clones, approximately 80% of them appearing once. Material: PBMCs. Every receptor here comes from a man aged 40-49 years in good health and CMV-seropositive.

This rearrangement joins TRBV19 to TRBJ2-1, with no clear D. The CDR3 extends over 13 amino acids. The germline gives CDR1 LNHDA, CDR2 SQIVND (reference sequence). V shed 8 bases and J shed 2 bases, with 10 bases lying between them. CDR3 nucleotides: TGTGCCAGTGGTCTACCGGCCTACAATGAGCAGTTCTTC. This translates into CASGLPAYNEQFF.

The chain is built from TRBV29-1 and TRBJ1-1; possible D gene TRBD1, 6 bases. Germline assignment: CDR1 SQVTM and CDR2 ANQGSEA. V lost 8 bases and J 4 bases, leaving 14 bases between the germline ends. The CDR3 runs to 12 residues. The CDR3 loop reads CSCGGPSTEAFF. The CDR3 nucleotides read TGCAGCTGCGGGGGCCCGAGCACTGAAGCTTTCTTT.

The rearrangement uses TRBV30 and TRBJ2-7, with TRBD2 as a possible D gene (6 bases). Between the trimmed V and J ends, which lost 0 bases and 6 bases, there was a span of 18 bases. The CDR3 totals 15 residues. Germline lookup yields CDR1 GTSNPN and CDR2 SVGIG (reference sequence). The CDR3 nucleotides read TGTGCCTGGAGTGTAGGGTTAGGAGGGTTGGCCGAGCAGTACTTC. Residues: CAWSVGLGGLAEQYF.

The J gene is TRBJ2-7, the V gene TRBV27, with 8 positions matching TRBD1. This CDR3 spans 15 amino acids. Trimming took 3 bases from V and 5 from J; bases not matched to a gene: 9. Germline V gene data show CDR1 as MNHEY and CDR2 as SMNVEV (reference sequence). The CDR3 sequence is CASSFDRGGGNEQYF. CDR3 nucleotide sequence: TGTGCCAGCAGTTTCGACAGGGGAGGAGGGAACGAGCAGTACTTC.

The V and J genes are TRBV28 and TRBJ2-7, with 9 positions matching TRBD1. Germline V gene lookup returns CDR1 MDHEN and CDR2 SYDVKM. Unmatched junction bases numbered 4, after V lost 3 bases and J lost 1 base. The CDR3 runs to 15 residues. Written as DNA, the CDR3 is TGTGCCAGCAGTTTTTCCGGGACAGGGTCCTACGAGCAGTACTTC. It codes for CASSFSGTGSYEQYF.

The chain combines TRBV5-5 with TRBJ2-7, with D perhaps matching TRBD1 (6 bases). Between the trimmed V and J ends, which lost 1 base and 3 bases, there was a span of 11 bases. Looked up from germline, CDR1 is SGHKS and CDR2 is YYEKEE (reference sequence). The CDR3 covers 14 residues. The CDR3 DNA sequence: TGTGCCAGCAGCTTGCACAGGGCCAACTACGAGCAGTACTTC. This encodes CASSLHRANYEQYF.

The V gene is TRBV28, the J gene TRBJ1-4; possibly TRBD1 for D (6 bases). Germline lookup yields CDR1 MDHEN and CDR2 SYDVKM. The CDR3 has 15 residues. V lost 2 bases and J lost 3, with 10 bases in between. The CDR3 loop reads CASSLGTGSNEKLFF. For the CDR3, the DNA is TGTGCCAGCAGTTTAGGTACAGGGTCTAATGAAAAACTGTTTTTT.

V is TRBV5-1 and J is TRBJ2-5; the D gene is possibly TRBD2 (6 bases). Germline V CDR1 and CDR2: SGHRS, YFSETQ. The CDR3 runs to 16 residues. V lost 0 bases and J lost 2, with 14 bases in between. The CDR3 DNA is TGCGCCAGCAGCTTGGGAATCATCGGGGGTCAAGAGACCCAGTACTTC. This encodes CASSLGIIGGQETQYF.

The chain is built from TRBV5-1 and TRBJ1-4; 7 bases map to TRBD1. Trimming at V came to 3 bases and at J to 5 bases, leaving 4 bases not matched to a gene. This CDR3 has 14 residues. Germline lookup yields CDR1 SGHRS and CDR2 YFSETQ. CDR3 DNA: TGCGCCAGCAGCTCAACAGGGGAAAATGAAAAACTGTTTTTT. Translating it yields CASSSTGENEKLFF.

The J gene is TRBJ2-5, the V gene TRBV9; the match to TRBD2 covers 9 bases. There are 16 residues in the CDR3. Looked up from germline, CDR1 is SGDLS and CDR2 is YYNGEE. V was clipped by 0 bases and J by 1 base; unmatched bases: 4. The CDR3 DNA sequence: TGTGCCAGCAGCGTAGGGGCTAGCGGGGCCCAAGAGACCCAGTACTTC. Its protein is CASSVGASGAQETQYF.

This clone was detected once. This sequence joins TRBV7-9 and TRBJ1-4, with TRBD1 as a possible D gene (6 bases). This CDR3 has 18 amino acids. Germline CDR1 and CDR2: SEHNR and FQNEAQ (reference sequence). Trimming stripped 6 bases from V and 0 bases from J, with 20 bases between. The CDR3 sequence: CASSRPRDIGSTNEKLFF. CDR3 nucleotides: TGTGCCAGCAGTCGCCCCCGGGACATAGGCTCAACTAATGAAAAACTGTTTTTT.

The V gene is TRBV10-3, the J gene TRBJ1-2; TRBD1 might be the D (5 bases). The CDR3 runs 13 residues. Germline V gene sequence: CDR1 ENHRY, CDR2 SYGVKD. Trimming stripped 3 bases from V and 6 bases from J, with 11 bases between. The CDR3 nucleotides are TGTGCCATCAGTGATTCCCAGACAGATGGCTACACCTTC. Translated: CAISDSQTDGYTF.

The chain uses TRBV28 and TRBJ1-1; possible D gene TRBD1, 6 bases. The length of the CDR3 is 14 residues. Germline CDR1 is MDHEN and CDR2 is SYDVKM. Trimming shortened V by 4 bases and J by 4 bases, and 13 bases separated the two germline ends. The CDR3 DNA reads TGTGCCAGCAGTTCCCAGGGGCCTATCACTGAAGCTTTCTTT. It specifies CASSSQGPITEAFF.

The J gene is TRBJ2-3, the V gene TRBV5-1; D is possibly TRBD2 (6 bases). Germline V gene data show CDR1 as SGHRS and CDR2 as YFSETQ. V was shortened by 2 bases and J by 1 base, with 14 bases between the two germline ends. The CDR3 consists of 16 residues. The CDR3 coding sequence is TGCGCCAGCAGCTTAATAAAGGGAGGTGGCACAGATACGCAGTATTTT. Translating gives CASSLIKGGGTDTQYF.

This clone was detected once. The chain couples TRBV18 to TRBJ2-1, with 9 bases matching TRBD2. In germline, CDR1 is KGHSH, CDR2 LQKENI. Trimming cost V 3 bases and J 5 bases; bases outside gene matches: 8. The CDR3 totals 16 residues. CDR3 in DNA: TGTGCCAGCTCACCTCTCGGAGCGGGGGGAAACAATGAGCAGTTCTTC. Translating it yields CASSPLGAGGNNEQFF. The whole variable domain, remainder taken from reference TRBV18 and TRBJ2-1, is NAGVMQNPRHLVRRRGQEARLRCSPMKGHSHVYWYRQLPEEGLKFMVYLQKENIIDESGMPKERFSAEFPKEGPSILRIQQVVRGDSAAYFCASSPLGAGGNNEQFFGPGTRLTVL.

There are many counts of this clone. The rearrangement joins TRBV19 to TRBJ2-4; 7 bases line up with TRBD1. The CDR3 sequence is 15 residues long. Germline V gene data show CDR1 as LNHDA and CDR2 as SQIVND (reference sequence). Trimming at V came to 5 bases and at J to 2 bases, leaving 6 bases not matched to a gene. CDR3 coding DNA: TGTGCCAGTAGTCTGGACAGGTTGTCCAAAAACATTCAGTACTTC. Residues: CASSLDRLSKNIQYF.

The V and J genes are TRBV18 and TRBJ2-7; TRBD1 matches 11 bases. The CDR3 has 14 amino acids. In germline, CDR1 is KGHSH, CDR2 LQKENI. The V gene end was trimmed by 5 bases and the J gene end by 3 bases; junction bases not matched to a gene: 3. CDR3 sequence: CASSAGTGGYEQYF. CDR3 coding DNA: TGTGCCAGCTCAGCCGGGACAGGGGGCTACGAGCAGTACTTC.

This chain connects TRBV18 to TRBJ2-5; 9 bases line up with TRBD2. Germline V CDR1 and CDR2: KGHSH, LQKENI. Losses at the gene ends were 0 bases for V and 5 bases for J; bases not matched to a gene: 10. The CDR3 sequence is 17 residues long. The CDR3 nucleotides read TGTGCCAGCTCACCACCGCGGGGTCTAGCGGGGAAGGAGACCCAGTACTTC. Translated, it gives CASSPPRGLAGKETQYF.

The chain recombines TRBV6-1 with TRBJ1-2, with D perhaps matching TRBD1 (6 bases). The CDR3 has 13 amino acids. Trimming cost V 3 bases and J 4 bases, with 9 bases left between them. Germline CDR1 reads MNHNS; CDR2 reads SASEGT. The CDR3 region has the DNA TGTGCCAGCAGTGAGACAGGACTCTATGGCTACACCTTC. Translating gives CASSETGLYGYTF.

By share, this clone ranks as medium-sized (0.01 to 0.1%). CDR3 protein: CASSTSGTDTQYF. CDR3 nucleotides: TGTGCCAGCAGTACTAGCGGCACAGATACGCAGTATTTT. The chain has TRBV6-4 and TRBJ2-3; 7 nucleotides match TRBD2. Germline values: CDR1 MRHNA, CDR2 SNTAGT. The CDR3 loop spans 13 amino acids. Trimming at V came to 5 bases and at J to 1 base, leaving 0 bases not matched to a gene.

The V gene is TRBV19, the J gene TRBJ1-6, with D hard to call. Germline-derived CDR1 and CDR2 are LNHDA and SQIVND (reference sequence). The CDR3 totals 13 residues. V was shortened by 7 bases and J by 9 bases, with 13 bases between the two germline ends. CDR3 DNA sequence: TGTGCCAGTACACGGGGAGGCGGTTCACCCCTCCACTTT. Translation gives CASTRGGGSPLHF.